The following is a T cell receptor beta chain sequence with its context. Its antigen is as yet unknown. Clones were sequenced by immunoSEQ multiplex PCR, and TCRdb holds only the in-frame ones, with some missing. In the table there are 52,000 or so clones, over 80% of which are singletons. CDR1 SEHNR and CDR2 FQNEAQ come from the germline V gene (reference sequence). V trimming: 5 bases; J trimming: 7 bases; junction bases outside the gene matches: 11. The CDR3 spans 15 residues. These data belong to a study of T cells in localized non-small cell lung cancer. Study-level findings and limits: Turning up in adjacent lung were a median approximately 60 of the top 100 tumor clones. Sequencing, confined to only one tumor region, leaves heterogeneity possible. Clonality of T cells reached its maximum in uninvolved adjacent lung, surpassing tumor.

The specimen comprised peripheral blood mononuclear cells, sampled before any cancer treatment. The chain combines TRBV7-9 with TRBJ2-1, with 7 positions matching TRBD1. The clonotype was recovered from a man aged 40-75 years with stage III lung adenocarcinoma. DNA of the CDR3: TGTGCCAGCAGCCCATGGACAGGAAAAGAGAATGAGCAGTTCTTC. The encoded protein is CASSPWTGKENEQFF.